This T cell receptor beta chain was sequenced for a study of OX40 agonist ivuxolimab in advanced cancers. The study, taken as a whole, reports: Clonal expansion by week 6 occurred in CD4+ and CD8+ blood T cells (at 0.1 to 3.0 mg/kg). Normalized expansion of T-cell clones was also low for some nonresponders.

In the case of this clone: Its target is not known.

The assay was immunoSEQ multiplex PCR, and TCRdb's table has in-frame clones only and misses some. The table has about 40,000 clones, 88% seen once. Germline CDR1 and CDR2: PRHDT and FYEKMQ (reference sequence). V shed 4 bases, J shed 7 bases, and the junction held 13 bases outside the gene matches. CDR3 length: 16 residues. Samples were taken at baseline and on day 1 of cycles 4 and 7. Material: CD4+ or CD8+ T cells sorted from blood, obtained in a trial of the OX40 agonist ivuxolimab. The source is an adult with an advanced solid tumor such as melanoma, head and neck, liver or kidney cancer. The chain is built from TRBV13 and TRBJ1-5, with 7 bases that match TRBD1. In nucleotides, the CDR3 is TGTGCCAGCAGCTCCCGTACAGGGGAGGCAATCCAGCCCCAGCATTTT. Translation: CASSSRTGEAIQPQHF.